This TCR beta chain was documented in a study of control samples from healthy donors and cancer patients. This clone was recorded many times. The CDR3 length is 15 residues. Trimming left V 0 bases short and J 2 bases short, with 11 bases between. Germline V lookup: CDR1 SGHNT, CDR2 YYREEE (reference sequence). The assay was immunoSEQ multiplex PCR, and TCRdb's table has in-frame clones only and misses some. The sample comprises roughly 120,000 clones, about 89% of which are singletons, and 7.8% rests with the top ten. The source material was blood. The origin of this receptor is a woman aged 18-30 years in good health. The chain carries TRBV5-4 and TRBJ1-2; the D gene is possibly TRBD1 (5 bases). This CDR3 is CASSLGGILNYGYTF. The CDR3 nucleotides read TGTGCCAGCAGCTTGGGGGGCATCCTCAACTATGGCTACACCTTC.